Shown below are 9 T cell receptor beta chains from a single sample sequenced in a study of T cell changes during pregnancy in multiple sclerosis. Profiling relied on immunoSEQ multiplex PCR, and the TCRdb table lists in-frame clones only, not all of them. The sample shows tens of thousands of clones, 91% of them seen only once. The sample was CD4+ T cells from peripheral blood mononuclear cells, taken in the second trimester of pregnancy. The receptors come from a female donor in good health, enrolled as a control in a pregnancy study.

This rearrangement joins TRBV6-6 to TRBJ2-7, with TRBD2 matching 7 bases. Trimming took 4 bases from V and 2 from J; bases not matched to a gene: 11. The V gene's germline CDR1 is MNHNY and CDR2 SVGAGI (reference sequence). The CDR3 has 16 amino acids. CDR3 amino acids: CASSSGEAGNPYEQYF. The CDR3 DNA follows: TGTGCCAGCAGTTCTGGGGAAGCGGGGAACCCCTACGAGCAGTACTTC.

In its sample, this clone was seen a few times. The chain has TRBV6-5 and TRBJ2-2; D may be TRBD2 (5 bases). Germline V lookup: CDR1 MNHEY, CDR2 SVGAGI. The ends were cut back, 0 bases at V and 9 bases at J, with 14 bases in the middle. The length of the CDR3 is 15 residues. CDR3 nucleotides: TGTGCCAGCAGTTACTCCGAGGGAGTCGGCCGGGAGCTGTTTTTT. Amino acids: CASSYSEGVGRELFF.

The CDR3 nucleotides read TGCGCCAGCGGCGCAGGGTTTGCGAGCACTGAAGCTTTCTTT. Translation: CASGAGFASTEAFF. The chain links TRBV5-1 to TRBJ1-1; tentative D call: TRBD1 (5 bases). The V end lost 7 bases, the J end lost 4 bases, and 17 bases lay between the germline ends. The CDR3 loop spans 14 amino acids. CDR1 is SGHRS and CDR2 is YFSETQ in the germline V gene.

Note on this clone: This same CDR3 is encoded by further DNA sequences in the sample. This chain links TRBV6-1 with TRBJ1-2; 7 bases map to TRBD1. Germline loops: CDR1 MNHNS, CDR2 SASEGT. Trimming took 0 bases from V and 4 from J; bases not matched to a gene: 2. The CDR3 extends over 14 amino acids. CDR3 DNA sequence: TGTGCCAGCAGTGAAGCAGGGGGCGCCTATGGCTACACCTTC. Its translation: CASSEAGGAYGYTF.

This chain links TRBV5-4 with TRBJ2-1; D not resolved. Germline lookup yields CDR1 SGHNT and CDR2 YYREEE (reference sequence). The CDR3 runs to 13 residues. Trimming pared 0 bases from V and 4 bases from J, leaving 5 bases between. CDR3 nucleotides: TGTGCCAGCAGCTTGGACAGTTACAATGAGCAGTTCTTC. As protein: CASSLDSYNEQFF.

V usage is TRBV19 and J usage is TRBJ2-3, with 7 bases identical to TRBD2. CDR3 length: 18 residues. With 8 bases clipped from V and 0 bases from J, the junction kept 17 bases outside the gene matches. CDR1 and CDR2 (germline): LNHDA, SQIVND (reference sequence). The CDR3 sequence is CASSTRGAGASSTDTQYF. The DNA of the CDR3 is TGTGCCAGTTCCACCAGAGGGGCGGGAGCCTCTAGCACAGATACGCAGTATTTT.

The chain employs TRBV30 and TRBJ2-3; 13 bases map to TRBD2. The CDR3 is 16 amino acids. Germline values: CDR1 GTSNPN, CDR2 SVGIG (reference sequence). Trimming took 0 bases from V and 1 from J; bases not matched to a gene: 1. This CDR3 reads CAWSVGLAGRTDTQYF. The CDR3 DNA follows: TGTGCCTGGAGTGTGGGACTAGCGGGACGCACAGATACGCAGTATTTT.

The chain has TRBV19 and TRBJ1-4, with TRBD1 identical over 12 bases. The CDR3 sequence is 14 residues long. V lost 5 bases, J lost 7 bases, and 2 bases stayed unmatched. Germline V gene data show CDR1 as LNHDA and CDR2 as SQIVND (reference sequence). The CDR3 DNA reads as TGTGCCAGTAGTGGGGACAGGGGGCGTGAAAAACTGTTTTTT. It yields the protein CASSGDRGREKLFF.

V gene TRBV9 combines with J gene TRBJ2-5, with D possibly matching TRBD2 (6 bases). V gave up 0 bases and J gave up 5 bases, with 14 bases separating them. The CDR3 consists of 15 residues. Germline CDR1 reads SGDLS; CDR2 reads YYNGEE. CDR3 DNA: TGTGCCAGCAGCGTAGCTTCGGGGAGGACTGAGACCCAGTACTTC. Translated, it gives CASSVASGRTETQYF. Full variable domain (outside the CDR3, taken from reference TRBV9 and TRBJ2-5): DSGVTQTPKHLITATGQRVTLRCSPRSGDLSVYWYQQSLDQGLQFLIQYYNGEERAKGNILERFSAQQFPDLHSELNLSSLELGDSALYFCASSVASGRTETQYFGPGTRLLVL.